A selection of T cell receptor beta chains follows, all from one sample in a study of blood T cell repertoires in COVID-19. TCRdb's copy holds only in-frame clones and misses some; the assay was immunoSEQ multiplex PCR. The sample holds under 200,000 clones, 60% to 85% seen once. Specimen: peripheral blood. These TCRs come from a man aged 60-69 years with acute or convalescent COVID-19. Each CDR3 is given with its conserved first and last residue. The D gene is left open where the match is weak. A row's size may be missing; if present it is once, few, many or a size class.

v_gene	d_gene	j_gene	abundance	CDR3aa	CDR3nt
TRBV3-1/TRBV3-2	TRBD2	TRBJ2-3	NA	CASSQEGSGGGDTQYF	TGTGCCAGCAGCCAAGAAGGGAGCGGGGGCGGAGATACGCAGTATTTT
TRBV28	TRBD1	TRBJ1-5	NA	CASSLTGTGVGQPQHF	TGTGCCAGCAGTTTAACCGGGACAGGGGTAGGGCAGCCCCAGCATTTT
TRBV5-4	TRBD2	TRBJ2-1	NA	CASSFYPSGGGNEQFF	TGTGCCAGCAGCTTTTACCCTAGCGGGGGGGGGAATGAGCAGTTCTTC
TRBV7-3	TRBD1	TRBJ1-1	NA	CASSSMGQGSTEAFF	TGTGCCAGCAGCTCCATGGGACAGGGCAGCACTGAAGCTTTCTTT
TRBV10-1	NA	TRBJ2-1	NA	CASSSRTDYNEQFF	TGCGCCAGCAGTTCACGGACAGATTACAATGAGCAGTTCTTC
TRBV5-4	NA	TRBJ1-6	NA	CASSFQGRSPLHF	TGTGCCAGCAGCTTCCAGGGTAGATCACCCCTCCACTTT
TRBV9	NA	TRBJ1-6	NA	CASSRDTLRGSGSPLHF	TGTGCCAGCAGCCGCGACACCCTTAGGGGTTCGGGTTCACCCCTCCACTTT
TRBV19	TRBD2	TRBJ2-1	NA	CASRALIAGYYNEQFF	TGTGCCAGTAGAGCGCTAATAGCGGGGTACTACAATGAGCAGTTCTTC
TRBV3-1/TRBV3-2	NA	TRBJ1-1	NA	CASSHINRETEAFF	TGTGCCAGCAGCCATATTAACAGGGAAACTGAAGCTTTCTTT
TRBV18	TRBD1	TRBJ1-1	NA	CASSPVRQGNAEAFF	TGTGCCAGCTCACCGGTCCGACAGGGGAATGCTGAAGCTTTCTTT
TRBV5-1	NA	TRBJ2-1	NA	CASSLGQDASYNEQFF	TGCGCCAGCAGCTTGGGACAGGACGCTTCCTACAATGAGCAGTTCTTC
TRBV11-2	NA	TRBJ2-7	NA	CASSSTRDNSYEQYF	TGTGCCAGCAGCTCAACCCGGGACAACTCCTACGAGCAGTACTTC
TRBV7-9	TRBD1	TRBJ2-3	NA	CASSLRQGVEMDTQYF	TGTGCCAGCAGCTTACGGCAGGGGGTAGAGATGGATACGCAGTATTTT
TRBV18	NA	TRBJ1-5	NA	CASSPQGGSLSYQPQHF	TGTGCCAGCTCACCACAGGGGGGGTCTCTTAGTTATCAGCCCCAGCATTTT
TRBV27	NA	TRBJ1-6	many	CASSLYGTGASYNSPLHF	TGTGCCAGCAGTTTATACGGGACGGGAGCCTCCTATAATTCACCCCTCCACTTT
TRBV24-1	TRBD2	TRBJ2-2	NA	CATGPGGAGINTGELFF	TGTGCCACCGGCCCCGGGGGAGCGGGGATAAACACCGGGGAGCTGTTTTTT
TRBV11-2	NA	TRBJ2-3	NA	CASSLAHLATDTQYF	TGTGCCAGCAGCTTAGCCCACCTAGCCACAGATACGCAGTATTTT
TRBV13	TRBD1	TRBJ2-1	NA	CASSFRDRVSNEQFF	TGTGCCAGCAGCTTCCGGGACAGGGTATCCAATGAGCAGTTCTTC
TRBV29-1	NA	TRBJ2-2	few	CSVQIGGLYTGELFF	TGCAGCGTTCAGATCGGGGGGCTTTACACCGGGGAGCTGTTTTTT
TRBV7-2	TRBD2	TRBJ2-3	NA	CASSSNLAGGTDTQYF	TGTGCCAGCAGCTCAAATCTAGCGGGGGGCACAGATACGCAGTATTTT
TRBV10-2	TRBD1	TRBJ1-3	NA	CASTGTGTSGNTIYF	TGCGCCAGCACAGGGACAGGGACCTCTGGAAACACCATATATTTT
TRBV6-2/TRBV6-3	TRBD1	TRBJ2-5	NA	CASSYGTGVETQYF	TGTGCCAGCAGTTACGGGACAGGGGTTGAGACCCAGTACTTC
TRBV5-1	TRBD1	TRBJ2-7	NA	CASSAGTGAYEQYF	TGCGCCAGCAGCGCCGGGACAGGGGCCTACGAGCAGTACTTC
TRBV4-3	NA	TRBJ1-2	NA	CASSQELQITYGYTF	TGCGCCAGCAGCCAAGAATTACAGATAACATATGGCTACACCTTC
TRBV11-2	TRBD1	TRBJ1-4	few	CASSLGQGFSEKLFF	TGTGCCAGCAGCTTAGGACAGGGGTTTTCCGAAAAACTGTTTTTT
TRBV7-2	TRBD1	TRBJ2-2	NA	CASSYRGTNTGELFF	TGTGCCAGCAGTTACAGGGGTACGAACACCGGGGAGCTGTTTTTT
TRBV3-1/TRBV3-2	TRBD1	TRBJ2-7	NA	CASSQDGLEGGHEQYF	TGTGCCAGCAGCCAAGATGGGTTGGAAGGGGGCCACGAGCAGTACTTC
TRBV11-1	TRBD1	TRBJ1-1	NA	CASSTGQGTEAFF	TGTGCCAGCAGCACCGGACAGGGCACTGAAGCTTTCTTT
TRBV5-1	TRBD1	TRBJ1-2	many	CASSPGQGRLYYGYTF	TGCGCCAGCAGCCCGGGACAGGGCCGACTTTACTATGGCTACACCTTC
TRBV19	NA	TRBJ1-4	NA	CASSIGLWDEKLFF	TGTGCCAGTAGCATAGGACTCTGGGATGAAAAACTGTTTTTT
TRBV5-1	NA	TRBJ1-1	NA	CASSRGGDGEAFF	TGCGCCAGCAGCCGAGGGGGGGATGGAGAAGCTTTCTTT
TRBV10-3	TRBD1	TRBJ1-1	once	CAINGGTAASEAFF	TGTGCCATCAACGGTGGGACAGCGGCTTCCGAAGCTTTCTTT
TRBV7-6	TRBD2	TRBJ2-5	once	CASSPRGAGAGETQYF	TGTGCCAGCAGCCCCCGGGGAGCGGGGGCGGGGGAGACCCAGTACTTC
TRBV12-3/TRBV12-4	NA	TRBJ2-7	NA	CASSGAHRYEQYF	TGTGCCAGCAGTGGGGCTCACAGGTACGAGCAGTACTTC
TRBV2	TRBD1	TRBJ1-5	NA	CASSSWTGTSNQPQHF	TGTGCCAGCAGTTCCTGGACAGGGACCAGCAATCAGCCCCAGCATTTT
TRBV10-3	TRBD1	TRBJ2-5	NA	CATRDRVTQETQYF	TGTGCCACCAGGGACAGGGTGACCCAAGAGACCCAGTACTTC
TRBV4-1	TRBD2	TRBJ2-1	NA	CASSQVAGGRNEQFF	TGCGCCAGCAGCCAAGTTGCGGGGGGGCGGAATGAGCAGTTCTTC
TRBV5-1	TRBD1	TRBJ2-5	NA	CASSRTGGGETQYF	TGCGCCAGCAGCAGGACAGGGGGCGGAGAGACCCAGTACTTC
TRBV6-2/TRBV6-3	NA	TRBJ2-7	NA	CASSLHGGNLREQYF	TGTGCCAGCAGTCTGCATGGGGGGAACCTCCGCGAGCAGTACTTC
TRBV21-1	NA	TRBJ2-5	NA	CASSKARAQETQYF	TGTGCCAGCAGCAAAGCGCGGGCCCAAGAGACCCAGTACTTC
TRBV27	NA	TRBJ2-1	few	CASSLSPGFYNEQFF	TGTGCCAGCAGTTTATCGCCAGGTTTCTACAATGAGCAGTTCTTC
TRBV19	TRBD2	TRBJ2-7	NA	CASSLTPRTSGGVPSYEQYF	TGTGCCAGTAGCTTAACCCCCCGGACTAGCGGGGGGGTCCCCTCCTACGAGCAGTACTTC
TRBV5-1	NA	TRBJ2-1	NA	CASSQAGRQFF	TGCGCCAGCAGCCAGGCCGGGAGGCAGTTCTTC
TRBV3-1/TRBV3-2	NA	TRBJ2-3	NA	CASSQDFTDTQYF	TGTGCCAGCAGCCAGGACTTCACAGATACGCAGTATTTT
TRBV9	NA	TRBJ1-6	NA	CASSVENKSPLHF	TGTGCCAGCAGCGTAGAAAACAAATCACCCCTCCACTTT
TRBV21-1	NA	TRBJ2-7	NA	CASSKAAGPYEQYF	TGTGCCAGCAGCAAAGCCGCAGGGCCCTACGAGCAGTACTTC
TRBV6-5	NA	TRBJ1-1	NA	CASSYRGEAFF	TGTGCCAGCAGTTACAGGGGCGAAGCTTTCTTT